Listed below are T cell receptor beta chains from one sample, sequenced in a study of blood T cell repertoires in COVID-19. The method was immunoSEQ multiplex PCR; TCRdb's version includes in-frame clones alone and lacks a portion of them. Here the sample spans roughly 150,000 clones, more than 65% being singletons. Sample: PBMCs or T cells enriched from blood (not recorded which). The source is a middle-aged woman with acute COVID-19. Each CDR3 is given with its conserved first and last residue. Fields, in order: CDR3 length, clone size, V gene, J gene, D gene, CDR3 protein, CDR3 DNA. The D gene is left open where the match is weak. Not all rows give a size; the values are once, few, many and, for expanded clones, a class.

CDR3 length: 14
clone size: -
V gene: TRBV7-2
J gene: TRBJ2-7
D gene: TRBD2
CDR3 protein: CASSFGGRGYEQYF
CDR3 DNA: TGTGCCAGCAGCTTCGGGGGGAGAGGCTACGAGCAGTACTTC

CDR3 length: 16
clone size: -
V gene: TRBV4-2
J gene: TRBJ1-4
D gene: TRBD1
CDR3 protein: CASSHEKTGVGGKLFF
CDR3 DNA: TGTGCCAGCAGCCATGAAAAGACAGGGGTTGGAGGAAAACTGTTTTTT

CDR3 length: 13
clone size: -
V gene: TRBV3-1/TRBV3-2
J gene: TRBJ1-3
D gene: -
CDR3 protein: CASSQLVRDTIYF
CDR3 DNA: TGTGCCAGCAGCCAACTCGTCCGTGACACCATATATTTT

CDR3 length: 13
clone size: -
V gene: TRBV6-5
J gene: TRBJ1-1
D gene: -
CDR3 protein: CASSGQFNTEAFF
CDR3 DNA: TGTGCCAGCAGCGGACAGTTCAACACTGAAGCTTTCTTT

CDR3 length: 16
clone size: -
V gene: TRBV25-1
J gene: TRBJ1-4
D gene: TRBD1
CDR3 protein: CASSAPGQGLNEKLFF
CDR3 DNA: TGTGCCAGCAGTGCCCCGGGACAGGGGCTTAATGAAAAACTGTTTTTT

CDR3 length: 15
clone size: -
V gene: TRBV19
J gene: TRBJ1-5
D gene: -
CDR3 protein: CASTLGGFSNQPQHF
CDR3 DNA: TGTGCCAGTACCCTGGGAGGGTTTAGCAATCAGCCCCAGCATTTT

CDR3 length: 14
clone size: -
V gene: TRBV5-1
J gene: TRBJ2-7
D gene: -
CDR3 protein: CASSPGGRGEGKYF
CDR3 DNA: TGCGCCAGCAGCCCCGGGGGCAGGGGGGAAGGGAAGTACTTC

CDR3 length: 12
clone size: -
V gene: TRBV24-1
J gene: TRBJ2-1
D gene: -
CDR3 protein: CATSPGANEQFF
CDR3 DNA: TGTGCCACCAGCCCCGGAGCTAATGAGCAGTTCTTC

CDR3 length: 15
clone size: -
V gene: TRBV27
J gene: TRBJ2-4
D gene: -
CDR3 protein: CASGRDSLAKNIQYF
CDR3 DNA: TGTGCCAGCGGCCGGGACTCACTAGCCAAAAACATTCAGTACTTC

CDR3 length: 14
clone size: -
V gene: TRBV14
J gene: TRBJ2-3
D gene: -
CDR3 protein: CASSQTPRTDTQYF
CDR3 DNA: TGTGCCAGCAGCCAGACCCCTAGGACAGATACGCAGTATTTT

CDR3 length: 11
clone size: -
V gene: TRBV5-1
J gene: TRBJ1-2
D gene: -
CDR3 protein: CASRSGGGYTF
CDR3 DNA: TGCGCCAGCAGATCGGGAGGTGGCTACACCTTC

CDR3 length: 13
clone size: -
V gene: TRBV5-6
J gene: TRBJ2-7
D gene: TRBD1
CDR3 protein: CASSLDRGNEQYF
CDR3 DNA: TGTGCCAGCAGCCTGGACAGGGGAAACGAGCAGTACTTC

CDR3 length: 13
clone size: -
V gene: TRBV12-3/TRBV12-4
J gene: TRBJ1-1
D gene: -
CDR3 protein: CASSFGGYTEAFF
CDR3 DNA: TGTGCCAGCAGTTTTGGCGGGTACACTGAAGCTTTCTTT

CDR3 length: 16
clone size: -
V gene: TRBV7-9
J gene: TRBJ1-6
D gene: -
CDR3 protein: CASSLGQSSYNSPLHF
CDR3 DNA: TGTGCCAGCAGTCTCGGACAGAGCTCCTATAATTCACCCCTCCACTTT

CDR3 length: 15
clone size: -
V gene: TRBV6-2/TRBV6-3
J gene: TRBJ2-5
D gene: -
CDR3 protein: CASSYGTRLKETQYF
CDR3 DNA: TGTGCCAGCAGTTACGGGACTCGATTAAAAGAGACCCAGTACTTC

CDR3 length: 14
clone size: -
V gene: TRBV30
J gene: TRBJ1-3
D gene: -
CDR3 protein: CAFSQGFSGNTIYF
CDR3 DNA: TGTGCCTTTTCACAGGGTTTTAGTGGAAACACCATATATTTT

CDR3 length: 16
clone size: -
V gene: TRBV19
J gene: TRBJ1-4
D gene: TRBD1
CDR3 protein: CASSDRGDTGYEKLFF
CDR3 DNA: TGTGCCAGTAGCGACAGGGGAGATACGGGATATGAAAAACTGTTTTTT

CDR3 length: 13
clone size: -
V gene: TRBV12-5
J gene: TRBJ2-3
D gene: TRBD1
CDR3 protein: CASGPTGVDTQYF
CDR3 DNA: TGTGCTAGTGGTCCAACAGGGGTAGATACGCAGTATTTT

CDR3 length: 18
clone size: -
V gene: TRBV2
J gene: TRBJ2-2
D gene: TRBD2
CDR3 protein: CASSDGLATRDHTGELFF
CDR3 DNA: TGTGCCAGCAGTGATGGACTAGCGACTAGGGATCACACCGGGGAGCTGTTTTTT

CDR3 length: 15
clone size: -
V gene: TRBV29-1
J gene: TRBJ2-5
D gene: TRBD1
CDR3 protein: CSVAPTGGFQETQYF
CDR3 DNA: TGCAGCGTTGCCCCGACAGGGGGTTTCCAAGAGACCCAGTACTTC

CDR3 length: 13
clone size: -
V gene: TRBV5-8
J gene: TRBJ1-6
D gene: -
CDR3 protein: CASSFGGNSPLHF
CDR3 DNA: TGTGCCAGCAGCTTTGGCGGCAATTCACCCCTCCACTTT

CDR3 length: 15
clone size: -
V gene: TRBV9
J gene: TRBJ1-2
D gene: TRBD1
CDR3 protein: CASSEGTGGKYGYTF
CDR3 DNA: TGTGCCAGCAGCGAGGGGACAGGGGGGAAGTATGGCTACACCTTC

CDR3 length: 15
clone size: once
V gene: TRBV27
J gene: TRBJ2-1
D gene: -
CDR3 protein: CASSLQWSSYNEQFF
CDR3 DNA: TGTGCCAGCAGTTTACAGTGGAGCTCCTACAATGAGCAGTTCTTC